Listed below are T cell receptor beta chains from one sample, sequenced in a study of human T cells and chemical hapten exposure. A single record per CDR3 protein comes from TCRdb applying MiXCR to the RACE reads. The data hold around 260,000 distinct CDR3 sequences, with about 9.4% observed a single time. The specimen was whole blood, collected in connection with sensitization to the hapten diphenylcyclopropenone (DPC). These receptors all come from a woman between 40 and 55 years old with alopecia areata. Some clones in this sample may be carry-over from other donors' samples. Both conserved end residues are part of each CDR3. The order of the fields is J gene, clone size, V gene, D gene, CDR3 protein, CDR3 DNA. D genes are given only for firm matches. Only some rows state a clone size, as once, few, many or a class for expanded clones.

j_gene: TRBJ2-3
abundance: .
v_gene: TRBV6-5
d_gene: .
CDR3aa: CASRGPGTDTQYF
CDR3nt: TGTGCCAGCAGGGGACCCGGCACAGATACGCAGTATTTT

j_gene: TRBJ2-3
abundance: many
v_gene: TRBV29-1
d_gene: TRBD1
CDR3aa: CSVQQGGTDTQYF
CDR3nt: TGCAGCGTTCAACAGGGGGGCACAGATACGCAGTATTTT

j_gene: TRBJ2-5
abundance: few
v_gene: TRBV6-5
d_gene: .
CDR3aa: CASSYGILETQYF
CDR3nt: TGTGCCAGCAGTTACGGGATTCTGGAGACCCAGTACTTC

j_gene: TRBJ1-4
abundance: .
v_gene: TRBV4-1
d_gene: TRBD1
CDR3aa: CASSHPLTGRSEKLFF
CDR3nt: TGCGCCAGCAGCCACCCCTTGACAGGGAGGAGTGAAAAACTGTTTTTT

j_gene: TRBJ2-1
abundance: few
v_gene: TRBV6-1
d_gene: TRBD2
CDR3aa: CASGGSGRAGEYNEQFF
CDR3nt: TGTGCCAGCGGAGGAAGCGGGAGGGCGGGCGAGTACAATGAGCAGTTCTTC

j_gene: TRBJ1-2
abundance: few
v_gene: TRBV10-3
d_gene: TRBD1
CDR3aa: CAIRERTGYGYTF
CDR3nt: TGTGCCATCAGGGAGAGGACAGGCTATGGCTACACCTTC

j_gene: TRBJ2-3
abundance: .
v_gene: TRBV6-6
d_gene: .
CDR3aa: CASSYGGHTDTQYF
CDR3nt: TGTGCCAGCAGTTACGGGGGTCACACAGATACGCAGTATTTT

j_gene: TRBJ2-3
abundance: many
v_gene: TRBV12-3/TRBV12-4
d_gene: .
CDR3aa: CASSVLDTQYF
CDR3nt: TGTGCCAGCAGCGTGTTAGATACGCAGTATTTT

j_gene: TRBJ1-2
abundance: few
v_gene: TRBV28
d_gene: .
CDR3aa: CASGTANYGYTF
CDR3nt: TGTGCCAGCGGCACGGCGAACTATGGCTACACCTTC

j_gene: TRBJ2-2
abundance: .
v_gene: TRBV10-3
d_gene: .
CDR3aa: CAISSGSGELFF
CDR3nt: TGTGCCATCAGTTCCGGTTCCGGGGAGCTGTTTTTT

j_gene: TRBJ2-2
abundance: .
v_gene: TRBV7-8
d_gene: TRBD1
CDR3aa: CASSKTGLDTGELFF
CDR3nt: TGTGCCAGCAGCAAGACAGGGCTCGACACCGGGGAGCTGTTTTTT

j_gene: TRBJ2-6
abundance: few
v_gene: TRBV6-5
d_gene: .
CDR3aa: CASSYSPALGANVLTF
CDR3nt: TGTGCCAGCAGTTATAGTCCCGCTCTTGGGGCCAACGTCCTGACTTTC

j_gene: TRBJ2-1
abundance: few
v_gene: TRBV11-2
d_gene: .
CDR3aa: CASSLKAPTYNEQFF
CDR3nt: TGTGCCAGCAGCTTAAAAGCTCCCACCTACAATGAGCAGTTCTTC

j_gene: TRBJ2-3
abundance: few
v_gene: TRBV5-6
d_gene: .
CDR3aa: CASSLTGSDTQYF
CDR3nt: TGTGCCAGCAGCCTTACAGGGTCAGATACGCAGTATTTT

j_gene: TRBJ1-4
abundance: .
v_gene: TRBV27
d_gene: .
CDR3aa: CASSLGGRANEKLFF
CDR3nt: TGTGCCAGCAGTTTGGGGGGACGGGCTAATGAAAAACTGTTTTTT